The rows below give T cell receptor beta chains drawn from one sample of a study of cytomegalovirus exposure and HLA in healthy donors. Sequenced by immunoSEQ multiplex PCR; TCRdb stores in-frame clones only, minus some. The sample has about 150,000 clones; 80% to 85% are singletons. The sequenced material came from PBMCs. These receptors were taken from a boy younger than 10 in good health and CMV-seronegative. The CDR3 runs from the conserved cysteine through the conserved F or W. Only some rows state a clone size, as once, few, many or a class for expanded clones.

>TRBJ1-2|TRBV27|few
CASSWDRGLTNYGYTF
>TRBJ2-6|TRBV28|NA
CASSSRGPGANVLTF
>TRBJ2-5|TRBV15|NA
CATSRGAGLPQETQYF
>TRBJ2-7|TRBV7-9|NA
CSSSLWAGMGYSYEQYF
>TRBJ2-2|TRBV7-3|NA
CASSSDVIAGGPGELFF
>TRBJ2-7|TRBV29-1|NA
CSVVTAQGYEQYF
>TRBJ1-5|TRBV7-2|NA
CASSLKTSDQPQHF
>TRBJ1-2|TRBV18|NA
CASSPTGGTEYGYTF
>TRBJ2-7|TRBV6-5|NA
CASSYPSSGSNYEQYF
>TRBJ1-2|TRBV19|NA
CASWGNSNYGYTF
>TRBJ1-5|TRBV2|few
CASSYQGDNQPQHF
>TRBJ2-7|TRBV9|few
CASSVTSGSSSYEQYF
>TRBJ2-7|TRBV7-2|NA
CASSPGLAGMYEQYF
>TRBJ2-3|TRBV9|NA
CASSVSGSENEDTQYF
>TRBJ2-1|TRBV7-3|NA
CASSLIVSREQFF
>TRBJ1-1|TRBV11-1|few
CASSLVVAGNTEAFF
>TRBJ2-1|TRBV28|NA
CASSPAVVSGRVQFF
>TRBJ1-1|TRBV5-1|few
CASSLGQGATEAFF
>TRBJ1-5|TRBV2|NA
CASRGPGGSRQPQHF
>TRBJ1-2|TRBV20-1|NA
CSADDRDGYTF
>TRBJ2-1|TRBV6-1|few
CASSGGLAGAKQFF
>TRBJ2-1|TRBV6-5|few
CASSYGGARPGYEQFF
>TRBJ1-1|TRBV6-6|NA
CASSQGGTEAFF
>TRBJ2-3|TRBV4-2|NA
CASSQSGSLDTQYF
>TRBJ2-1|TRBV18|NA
CASSPPRPGSYNEQFF
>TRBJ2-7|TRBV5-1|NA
CASSLVLVQGTSYEQYF
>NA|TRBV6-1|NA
CASVRDREPYEQYF
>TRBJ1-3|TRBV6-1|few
CASSERRDRNTIYF
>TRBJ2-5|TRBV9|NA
CASSSQRGPETQYF
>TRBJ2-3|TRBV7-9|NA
CASSLSQGTDTQYF
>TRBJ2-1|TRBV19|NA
CASSPRGNIVRFEQFF